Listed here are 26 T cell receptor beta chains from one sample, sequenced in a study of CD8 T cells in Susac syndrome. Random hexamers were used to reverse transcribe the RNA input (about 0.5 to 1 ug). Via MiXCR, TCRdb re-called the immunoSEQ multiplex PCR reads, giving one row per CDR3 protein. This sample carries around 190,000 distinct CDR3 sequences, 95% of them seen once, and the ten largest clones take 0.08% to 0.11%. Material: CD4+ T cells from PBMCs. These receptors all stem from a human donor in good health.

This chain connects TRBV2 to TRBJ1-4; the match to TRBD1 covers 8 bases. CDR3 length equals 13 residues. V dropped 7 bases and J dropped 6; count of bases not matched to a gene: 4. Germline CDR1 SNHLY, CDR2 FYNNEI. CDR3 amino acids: CASTGGAYEKLFF. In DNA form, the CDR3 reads TGTGCCAGCACAGGGGGCGCTTATGAAAAACTGTTTTTT.

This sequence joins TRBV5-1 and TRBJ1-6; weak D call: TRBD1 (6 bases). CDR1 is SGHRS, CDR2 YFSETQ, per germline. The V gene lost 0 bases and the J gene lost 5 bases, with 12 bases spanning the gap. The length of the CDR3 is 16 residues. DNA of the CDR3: TGCGCCAGCAGCTTGGCCGCCAGACAGGATAATTCACCCCTCCACTTT. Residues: CASSLAARQDNSPLHF.

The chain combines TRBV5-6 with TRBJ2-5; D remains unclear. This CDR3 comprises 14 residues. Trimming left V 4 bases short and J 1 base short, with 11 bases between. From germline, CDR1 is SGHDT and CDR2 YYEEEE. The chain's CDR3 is CASSPPTAQETQYF. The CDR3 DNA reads TGTGCCAGCAGCCCACCTACGGCCCAAGAGACCCAGTACTTC.

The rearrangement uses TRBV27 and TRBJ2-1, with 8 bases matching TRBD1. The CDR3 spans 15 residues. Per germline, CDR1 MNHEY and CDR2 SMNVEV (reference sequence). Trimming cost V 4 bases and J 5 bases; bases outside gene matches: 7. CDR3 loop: CASSSLGQGHNEQFF. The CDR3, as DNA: TGTGCCAGCAGTTCCCTTGGACAGGGACACAATGAGCAGTTCTTC.

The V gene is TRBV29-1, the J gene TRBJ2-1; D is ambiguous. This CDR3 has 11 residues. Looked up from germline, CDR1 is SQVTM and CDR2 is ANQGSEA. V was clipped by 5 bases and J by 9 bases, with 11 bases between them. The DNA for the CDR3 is TGCAGCGTTCGCATGGAAGGTGAGCAGTTCTTC. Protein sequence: CSVRMEGEQFF.

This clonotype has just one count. This CDR3 is CSTGEDTEAFF. For the CDR3, the DNA is TGCAGCACAGGGGAGGACACTGAAGCTTTCTTT. This chain joins TRBV29-1 and TRBJ1-1; the match to TRBD1 covers 7 bases. Germline V lookup: CDR1 SQVTM, CDR2 ANQGSEA. J gave up 3 bases and V 8 bases, and 3 bases lay outside the gene matches. This CDR3 spans 11 amino acids.

CDR3 region: CASSYSFQNYGYTF. As DNA, the CDR3 is TGTGCCAGCAGTTACTCGTTCCAAAACTATGGCTACACCTTC. This chain links TRBV6-5 with TRBJ1-2; no firm D call. V was pared by 0 bases and J by 2 bases, with 7 bases between. CDR1 and CDR2 (germline): MNHEY, SVGAGI. This CDR3 has 14 amino acids.

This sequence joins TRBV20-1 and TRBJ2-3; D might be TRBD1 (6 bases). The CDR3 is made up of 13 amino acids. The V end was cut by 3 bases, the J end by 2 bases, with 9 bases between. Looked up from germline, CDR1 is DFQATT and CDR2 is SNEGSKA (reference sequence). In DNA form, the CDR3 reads TGCAGTGCTAGGGACAGCGTCACAGATACGCAGTATTTT. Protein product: CSARDSVTDTQYF.

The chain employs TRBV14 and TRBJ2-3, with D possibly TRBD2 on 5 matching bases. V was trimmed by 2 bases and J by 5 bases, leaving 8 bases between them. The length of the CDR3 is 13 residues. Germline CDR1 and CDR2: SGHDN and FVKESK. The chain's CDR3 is CASSQRGLDTQYF. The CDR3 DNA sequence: TGTGCCAGCAGCCAAAGAGGGTTAGATACGCAGTATTTT.

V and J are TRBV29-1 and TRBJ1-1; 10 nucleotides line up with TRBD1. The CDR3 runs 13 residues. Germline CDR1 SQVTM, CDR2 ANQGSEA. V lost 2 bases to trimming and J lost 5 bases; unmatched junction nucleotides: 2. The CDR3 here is CSVEPGQGTEAFF. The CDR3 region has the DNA TGCAGCGTTGAACCGGGACAGGGGACTGAAGCTTTCTTT.

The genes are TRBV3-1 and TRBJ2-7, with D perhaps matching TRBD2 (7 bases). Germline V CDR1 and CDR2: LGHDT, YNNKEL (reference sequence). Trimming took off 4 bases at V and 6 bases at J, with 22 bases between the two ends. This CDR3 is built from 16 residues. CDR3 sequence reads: CASSPIWGGQGGEQYF. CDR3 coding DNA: TGTGCCAGCAGCCCCATATGGGGGGGGCAAGGTGGCGAGCAGTACTTC.

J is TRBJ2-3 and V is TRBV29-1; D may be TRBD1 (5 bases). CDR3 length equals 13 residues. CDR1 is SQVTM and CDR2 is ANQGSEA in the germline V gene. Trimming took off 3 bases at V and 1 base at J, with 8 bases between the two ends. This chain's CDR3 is CSVDQGGTDTQYF. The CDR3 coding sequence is TGCAGCGTTGATCAGGGCGGCACAGATACGCAGTATTTT.

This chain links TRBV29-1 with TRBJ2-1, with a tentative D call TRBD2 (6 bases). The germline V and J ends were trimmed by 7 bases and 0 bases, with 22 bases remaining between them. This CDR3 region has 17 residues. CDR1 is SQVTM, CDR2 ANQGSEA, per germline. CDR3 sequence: CSAPDWATGSSYNEQFF. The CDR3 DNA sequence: TGCAGCGCCCCGGACTGGGCTACCGGGAGCTCCTACAATGAGCAGTTCTTC.

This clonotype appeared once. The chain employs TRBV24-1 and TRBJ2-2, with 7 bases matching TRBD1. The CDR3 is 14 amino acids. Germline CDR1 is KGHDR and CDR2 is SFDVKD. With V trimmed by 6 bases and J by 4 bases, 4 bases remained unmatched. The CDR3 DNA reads TGTGCCACCAGTCAGAGGGGGCCCACCGGGGAGCTGTTTTTT. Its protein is CATSQRGPTGELFF.

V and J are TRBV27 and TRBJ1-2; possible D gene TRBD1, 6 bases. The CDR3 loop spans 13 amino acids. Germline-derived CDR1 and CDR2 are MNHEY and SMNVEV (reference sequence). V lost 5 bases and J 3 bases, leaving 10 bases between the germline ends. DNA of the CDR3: TGTGCCAGCAGTACCTCAGGGGACTATGGCTACACCTTC. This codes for CASSTSGDYGYTF.

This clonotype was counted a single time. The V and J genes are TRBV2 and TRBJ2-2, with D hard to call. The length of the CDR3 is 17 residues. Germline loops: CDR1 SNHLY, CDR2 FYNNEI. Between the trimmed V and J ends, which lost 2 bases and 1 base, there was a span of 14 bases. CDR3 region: CASSESRARRNTGELFF. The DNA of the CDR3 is TGTGCCAGCAGTGAATCTAGGGCTCGACGGAACACCGGGGAGCTGTTTTTT.

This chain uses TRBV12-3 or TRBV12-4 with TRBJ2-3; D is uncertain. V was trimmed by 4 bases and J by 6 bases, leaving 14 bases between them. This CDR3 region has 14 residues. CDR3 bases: TGTGCCAGCAGTTCCCGGATAGGTACGGATACGCAGTATTTT. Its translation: CASSSRIGTDTQYF.

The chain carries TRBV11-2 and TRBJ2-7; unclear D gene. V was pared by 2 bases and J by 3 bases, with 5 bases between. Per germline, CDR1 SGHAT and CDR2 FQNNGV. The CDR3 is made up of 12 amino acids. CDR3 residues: CASSLTDYEQYF. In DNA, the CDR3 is TGTGCCAGCAGCTTAACAGACTACGAGCAGTACTTC. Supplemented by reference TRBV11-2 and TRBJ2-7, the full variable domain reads EAGVAQSPRYKIIEKRQSVAFWCNPISGHATLYWYQQILGQGPKLLIQFQNNGVVDDSQLPKDRFSAERLKGVDSTLKIQPAKLEDSAVYLCASSLTDYEQYFGPGTRLTVT.

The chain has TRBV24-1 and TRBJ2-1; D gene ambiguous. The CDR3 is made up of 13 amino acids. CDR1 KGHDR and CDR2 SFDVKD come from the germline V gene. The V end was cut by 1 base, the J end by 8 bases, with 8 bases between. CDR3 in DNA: TGTGCCACCAGTGATTTCGGTTTTGATGAGCAGTTCTTC. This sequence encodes CATSDFGFDEQFF.

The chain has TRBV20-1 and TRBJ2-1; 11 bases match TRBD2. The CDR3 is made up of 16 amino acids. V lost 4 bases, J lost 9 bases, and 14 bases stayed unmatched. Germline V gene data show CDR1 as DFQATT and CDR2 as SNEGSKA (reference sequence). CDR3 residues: CSATHSTSGAGGEQFF. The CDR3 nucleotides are TGCAGTGCTACCCATTCGACTAGCGGGGCTGGGGGTGAGCAGTTCTTC.

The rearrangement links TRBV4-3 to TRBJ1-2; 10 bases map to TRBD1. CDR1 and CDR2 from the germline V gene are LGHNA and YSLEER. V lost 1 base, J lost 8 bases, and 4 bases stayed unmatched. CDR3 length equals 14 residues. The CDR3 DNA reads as TGCGCCAGCAGCCAAGCCGGGACAGGGGACGGCTACACCTTC. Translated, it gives CASSQAGTGDGYTF.

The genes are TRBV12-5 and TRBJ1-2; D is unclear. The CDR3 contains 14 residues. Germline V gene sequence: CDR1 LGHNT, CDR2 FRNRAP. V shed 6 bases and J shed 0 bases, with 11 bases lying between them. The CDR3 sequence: CASGTGAANYGYTF. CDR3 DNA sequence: TGTGCTAGTGGAACGGGAGCAGCTAACTATGGCTACACCTTC.

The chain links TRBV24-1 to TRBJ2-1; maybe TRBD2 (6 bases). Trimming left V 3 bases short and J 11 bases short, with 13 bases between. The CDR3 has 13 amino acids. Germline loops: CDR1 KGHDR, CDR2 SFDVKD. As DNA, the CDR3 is TGTGCCACCAGTGATAAGCAGGGAGGTCAGCAGTTCTTC. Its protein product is CATSDKQGGQQFF.

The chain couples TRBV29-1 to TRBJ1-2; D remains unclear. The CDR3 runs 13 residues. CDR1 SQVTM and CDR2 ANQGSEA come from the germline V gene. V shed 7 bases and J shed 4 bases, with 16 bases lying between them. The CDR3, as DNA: TGCAGCGCCCGCGAAACACAGCCCTATGGCTACACCTTC. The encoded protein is CSARETQPYGYTF.

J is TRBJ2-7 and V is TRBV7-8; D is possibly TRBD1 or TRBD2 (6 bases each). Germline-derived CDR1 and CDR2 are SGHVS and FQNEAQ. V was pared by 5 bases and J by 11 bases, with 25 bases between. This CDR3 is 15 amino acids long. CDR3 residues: CASSGPPGTSRGKYF. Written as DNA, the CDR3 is TGTGCCAGCAGCGGCCCACCCGGGACAAGTCGCGGGAAGTACTTC.

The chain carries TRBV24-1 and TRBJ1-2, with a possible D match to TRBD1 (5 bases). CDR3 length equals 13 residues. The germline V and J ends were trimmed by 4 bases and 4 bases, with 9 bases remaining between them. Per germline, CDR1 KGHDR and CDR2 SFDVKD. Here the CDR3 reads CATSEDGAYGYTF. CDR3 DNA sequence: TGTGCCACCAGTGAGGATGGGGCCTATGGCTACACCTTC.